The 23 T cell receptor beta chains below come from one sample, sequenced in a study of Graves' ophthalmopathy and Graves' hyperthyroidism. The sequenced template was RNA, covering the TCR beta CDR3 region. An initial RT-PCR round employing HTBI primers preceded a second-round multiplex PCR. Each CDR3 protein gets one entry after TCRdb re-called the multiplex PCR reads with MiXCR. The table includes about 740,000 distinct CDR3 sequences, 40% detected once. The sequencing input was peripheral blood. The receptor set was obtained from an adult man with Graves' ophthalmopathy.

As regards this clonotype: This sequence may be a read error, since a much larger clone differs from it by one base. The CDR3 is CSASGSYGQYF. CDR3 sequence (DNA): TGCAGTGCTTCCGGGTCCTACGGGCAGTACTTC. The chain joins TRBV20-1 to TRBJ2-7; D gene ambiguous. CDR1 DFQATT and CDR2 SNEGSKA come from the germline V gene (reference sequence). This CDR3 comprises 11 residues.

In nucleotides, the CDR3 is TGCAGTGCTCCCACAACAGCGGGATATTGGGAGACCCAGTACTTC. This codes for CSAPTTAGYWETQYF. The chain carries TRBV20-1 and TRBJ2-5; 7 bases map to TRBD2. CDR3 length: 15 amino acids. Trimming at V came to 5 bases and at J to 5 bases, leaving 14 bases not matched to a gene. Germline lookup yields CDR1 DFQATT and CDR2 SNEGSKA (reference sequence).

The genes are TRBV6-1 and TRBJ1-2, with TRBD1 identical over 7 bases. The germline V gene has CDR1 MNHNS and CDR2 SASEGT. With 3 bases clipped from V and 5 bases from J, the junction kept 9 bases outside the gene matches. CDR3 length equals 15 residues. CDR3 nucleotide sequence: TGTGCCAGCAGTGACGACTGGACAGGCGAGTATGGCTACACCTTC. This translates into CASSDDWTGEYGYTF.

This chain connects TRBV7-9 to TRBJ1-1; D possibly corresponds to TRBD1 (5 bases). Trimming left V 5 bases short and J 4 bases short, with 23 bases between. The CDR3 runs to 17 residues. Germline CDR1 SEHNR, CDR2 FQNEAQ (reference sequence). In nucleotides, the CDR3 is TGTGCCAGCAGCCTCCATGTGGGGCGACCTGATTCCACTGAAGCTTTCTTT. As protein: CASSLHVGRPDSTEAFF.

The table lists this clonotype with many counts. This chain connects TRBV5-1 to TRBJ2-7; 8 bases match TRBD1. The J segment lost 6 bases and the V segment lost 0 bases, leaving 5 bases of the junction unmatched. The germline CDR1 and CDR2 sequences are SGHRS and YFSETQ. This CDR3 has 14 residues. The CDR3 region is CASSLAVQGAEQYF. The DNA for the CDR3 is TGCGCCAGCAGCTTGGCCGTTCAGGGGGCCGAGCAGTACTTC. Drawing the rest from reference TRBV5-1 and TRBJ2-7, the complete variable domain is KAGVTQTPRYLIKTRGQQVTLSCSPISGHRSVSWYQQTPGQGLQFLFEYFSETQRNKGNFPGRFSGRQFSNSRSEMNVSTLELGDSALYLCASSLAVQGAEQYFGPGTRLTVT.

Notes on this clonotype: This may be a read error: a much more frequent sequence differs by one nucleotide. This chain joins TRBV7-9 and TRBJ1-2; D is possibly TRBD1 (5 bases). The V gene lost 5 bases and the J gene lost 13 bases, with 17 bases spanning the gap. The CDR3 length is 12 residues. CDR1 and CDR2 from the germline V gene are SEHNR and FQNEAQ (reference sequence). The CDR3 region has the DNA TGTGCCAGCAGCCCTGGGGACCCCGGGACCACCTTC. It specifies CASSPGDPGTTF.

As to this clonotype: A read error may produce the germline difference seen at one junction end. This chain connects TRBV10-3 to TRBJ2-7, with 11 bases lining up with TRBD2. Germline V lookup: CDR1 ENHRY, CDR2 SYGVKD. This CDR3 has 15 amino acids. CDR3 loop: CASSYLAGGLHEQYF. CDR3 coding DNA: TGTGCCAGCAGTTACTTAGCGGGAGGGCTTCACGAGCAGTACTTC.

This clonotype was seen at least ten times. The J gene is TRBJ2-7, the V gene TRBV25-1; 8 bases match TRBD1. V gave up 1 base and J gave up 4 bases; unmatched junction bases: 9. The CDR3 runs to 16 residues. Germline assignment: CDR1 MGHDK and CDR2 SYGVNS. The CDR3 loop is CASSELGGQGHYEQYF. Written as DNA, the CDR3 is TGTGCCAGCAGTGAATTGGGCGGACAGGGCCATTACGAGCAGTACTTC.

In its sample, this clonotype was seen many times. The chain combines TRBV2 with TRBJ2-7; D call uncertain. Germline CDR1 and CDR2: SNHLY and FYNNEI. Trimming left V 5 bases short and J 7 bases short, with 12 bases between. This CDR3 comprises 12 residues. CDR3 loop: CASSSGYGEQYF. The CDR3 bases are TGTGCCAGCAGTTCAGGCTATGGGGAGCAGTACTTC. Complete variable domain (other parts from reference TRBV2 and TRBJ2-7): EPEVTQTPSHQVTQMGQEVILRCVPISNHLYFYWYRQILGQKVEFLVSFYNNEISEKSEIFDDQFSVERPDGSNFTLKIRSTKLEDSAMYFCASSSGYGEQYFGPGTRLTVT.

The chain joins TRBV10-3 to TRBJ2-7, with 8 bases identical to TRBD1. V shed 10 bases and J 2 bases; nucleotides not matched to a gene: 10. From germline, CDR1 is ENHRY and CDR2 SYGVKD. The CDR3 spans 14 residues. The CDR3 DNA is TGTGCCAGCAGAAGGGAACAGGGGGCCTACGAGCAGTACTTC. Its protein product is CASRREQGAYEQYF.

The rearrangement joins TRBV11-2 to TRBJ2-7; TRBD1 matches at 8 bases. Germline V gene sequence: CDR1 SGHAT, CDR2 FQNNGV. The CDR3 totals 15 residues. The junction had 11 bases not matched to a gene; V was cut back by 5 bases and J by 5 bases. CDR3 in DNA: TGTGCCAGCAGCCGGACCGGGACAGGTCCCCACGAGCAGTACTTC. It yields the protein CASSRTGTGPHEQYF.

J is TRBJ1-1 and V is TRBV7-9, with D tentatively TRBD1 (6 bases). The CDR3 spans 14 residues. Germline loops: CDR1 SEHNR, CDR2 FQNEAQ (reference sequence). The V gene lost 4 bases and the J gene lost 3 bases, with 12 bases spanning the gap. CDR3 bases: TGTGCCAGCAGCTCTCATTCAGGGGACACTGAAGCTTTCTTT. Its protein product is CASSSHSGDTEAFF.

The rearrangement links TRBV2 to TRBJ1-6; D is perhaps TRBD1 (5 bases). The V and J ends lost 11 bases and 8 bases respectively, with 19 bases between them. This CDR3 has 14 amino acids. CDR1 is SNHLY and CDR2 is FYNNEI in the germline V gene. The CDR3: CACEGDEHDSPLHF. The DNA for the CDR3 is TGTGCCTGCGAAGGGGACGAACATGATTCACCCCTCCACTTT.

The chain employs TRBV11-2 and TRBJ2-5, with no clear D. The J call is uncertain, as TRBJ2-7 better fits the DNA end. Looked up from germline, CDR1 is SGHAT and CDR2 is FQNNGV. This CDR3 is built from 11 residues. DNA for the CDR3: TGTGCCAGCAGCGTAAGTTTCGAGCAGTACTTC. Amino acid sequence: CASSVSFEQYF.

The V gene is TRBV19, the J gene TRBJ1-5, with D unclear. Per the germline V gene, CDR1 is LNHDA and CDR2 is SQIVND (reference sequence). The ends were cut back, 5 bases at V and 5 bases at J, with 16 bases in the middle. This CDR3 contains 15 residues. CDR3 coding DNA: TGTGCCAGTAGTGAATGGAGATTAGGCGATCAGCCCCAGCATTTT. Translation: CASSEWRLGDQPQHF.

For the CDR3, the DNA is TGCAGCGTAGCCGTAGCGGGGGGGAGAGAGACCCAGTACTTC. Its protein is CSVAVAGGRETQYF. The chain is built from TRBV29-1 and TRBJ2-5; 11 nucleotides align to TRBD2. The CDR3 contains 14 residues. The J segment lost 4 bases and the V segment lost 6 bases, leaving 7 bases of the junction unmatched. Germline CDR1 is SQVTM and CDR2 is ANQGSEA.

In the case of this clonotype: Germline is not matched at one junction end, which may reflect a read error. The rearrangement joins TRBV20-1 to TRBJ1-2; D gene uncertain. CDR3 length equals 17 residues. Germline V gives CDR1 DFQATT, CDR2 SNEGSKA (reference sequence). This chain's CDR3 is CSAERVPQTEITYGYAF. Here the CDR3 DNA reads TGCAGTGCTGAGAGAGTCCCCCAGACCGAGATCACCTATGGCTACGCCTTC.

The CDR3 nucleotides are TGTGCCAGCAGCCAACAGGGGGTAGGAAGCAATCAGCCCCAGCATTTT. Amino acid sequence: CASSQQGVGSNQPQHF. The chain links TRBV7-4 to TRBJ1-5; 8 nucleotides agree with TRBD1. The V and J ends lost 5 bases and 1 base, in that order; junction bases with no gene match: 7. The CDR3 has 16 amino acids. Germline CDR1 and CDR2: SGHVT and SQSDAQ.

About this clonotype: One junction end disagrees with the germline gene, perhaps due to a read error. The chain links TRBV9 to TRBJ2-7; 7 nucleotides agree with TRBD1. From germline, CDR1 is SGDLS and CDR2 YYNGEE. CDR3 length equals 14 residues. As DNA, the CDR3 is TGCGCCAGCAGCCCGGGACAGCCCGAATACGAGCAGTACTTC. Translating it yields CASSPGQPEYEQYF.

In regard to this clonotype: This CDR3 is missing its conserved last phenylalanine or tryptophan, likely due to a read error. This chain uses TRBV7-9 with TRBJ1-6; D may be TRBD1 (5 bases). Germline CDR1 is SEHNR and CDR2 is FQNEAQ (reference sequence). V lost 1 base and J lost 7, with 11 bases in between. The CDR3 has 15 residues. The CDR3 spells CASSLEPTGNSPLHL. CDR3 DNA sequence: TGTGCCAGCAGCTTAGAACCAACAGGAAATTCACCCCTCCACCTT.

There are many counts of this clonotype. The chain has TRBV5-8 and TRBJ1-2; D is possibly TRBD1 (6 bases). Germline V gene lookup returns CDR1 SGHTS and CDR2 YDEGEE. The CDR3 sequence is 16 residues long. V was cut by 0 bases and J by 0 bases, with 12 bases left in between. CDR3 coding DNA: TGTGCCAGCAGCTTGGAGGTCGGGACATCTAACTATGGCTACACCTTC. Translated, it gives CASSLEVGTSNYGYTF.

As concerns this clonotype: A much bigger clone sits one base away, suggesting this may be a read error. The chain employs TRBV2 and TRBJ2-7, with 16 bases matching TRBD2. CDR1 and CDR2 from the germline V gene are SNHLY and FYNNEI. V lost 8 bases and J lost 5; bases outside the gene matches: 6. The CDR3 covers 15 residues. Here the CDR3 reads CASGTSGRAGDEQYF. DNA of the CDR3: TGTGCCAGCGGGACTAGCGGGAGGGCAGGGGACGAGCAGTACTTC.

This clonotype was seen only once. The chain uses TRBV2 and TRBJ1-2, with unresolved D. The germline CDR1 and CDR2 sequences are SNHLY and FYNNEI. Trimming shortened V by 6 bases and J by 12 bases, and 11 bases separated the two germline ends. The CDR3 contains 10 residues. CDR3 sequence (DNA): TGTGCCAGCAGGGTACAAATGAACACCTTC. Translating gives CASRVQMNTF.